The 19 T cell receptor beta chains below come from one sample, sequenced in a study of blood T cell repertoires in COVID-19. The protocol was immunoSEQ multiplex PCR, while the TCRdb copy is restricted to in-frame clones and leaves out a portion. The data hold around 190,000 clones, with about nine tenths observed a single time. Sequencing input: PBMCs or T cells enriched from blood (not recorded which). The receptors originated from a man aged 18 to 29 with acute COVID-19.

The CDR3 coding sequence is TGTGCCAGCACACGCGGCTCTGAACGAGGGGTCCCGGGGGTACCGCGGCGAGAGCAGTTCTTC. This gives the protein CASTRGSERGVPGVPRREQFF. The J gene is TRBJ2-1, the V gene TRBV28, with D possibly being TRBD2 (6 bases). The V gene's germline CDR1 is MDHEN and CDR2 SYDVKM. The CDR3 length is 21 residues. The germline V and J ends were trimmed by 7 bases and 10 bases, with 41 bases remaining between them.

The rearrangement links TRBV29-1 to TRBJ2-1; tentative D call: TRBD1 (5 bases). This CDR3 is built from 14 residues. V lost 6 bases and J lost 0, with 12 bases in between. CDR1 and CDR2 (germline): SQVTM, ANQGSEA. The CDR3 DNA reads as TGCAGCGTCCCACAGGAGAGCTCCTACAATGAGCAGTTCTTC. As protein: CSVPQESSYNEQFF.

CDR3 nucleotide sequence: TGTGCCAGCTCACCAGAGGTGACCTACAATGAGCAGTTCTTC. Translating gives CASSPEVTYNEQFF. This chain connects TRBV18 to TRBJ2-1; no clear D. This CDR3 has 14 amino acids. Germline V CDR1 and CDR2: KGHSH, LQKENI. V was pared by 2 bases and J by 2 bases, with 7 bases between.

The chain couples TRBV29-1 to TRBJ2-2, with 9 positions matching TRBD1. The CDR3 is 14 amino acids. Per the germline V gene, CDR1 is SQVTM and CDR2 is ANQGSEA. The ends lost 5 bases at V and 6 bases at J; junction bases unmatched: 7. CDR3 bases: TGCAGCGTTACAGGGGGCTCAGTCTCCGGGGAGCTGTTTTTT. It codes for CSVTGGSVSGELFF.

CDR3 amino acids: CASSPMGVYNEQFF. The DNA for the CDR3 is TGTGCCAGTAGTCCCATGGGAGTTTACAATGAGCAGTTCTTC. The chain employs TRBV19 and TRBJ2-1; D may be TRBD2 (5 bases). Germline values: CDR1 LNHDA, CDR2 SQIVND (reference sequence). The CDR3 is made up of 14 amino acids. Deletions cut 5 bases from V and 4 bases from J, with 12 bases between.

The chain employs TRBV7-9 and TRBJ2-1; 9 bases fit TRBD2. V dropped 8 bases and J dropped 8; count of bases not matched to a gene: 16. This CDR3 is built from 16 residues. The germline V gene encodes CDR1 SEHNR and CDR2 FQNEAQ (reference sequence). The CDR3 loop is CASSTLAGRLGDEQFF. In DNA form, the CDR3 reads TGTGCCAGCTCCACGCTAGCGGGACGGTTGGGCGATGAGCAGTTCTTC.

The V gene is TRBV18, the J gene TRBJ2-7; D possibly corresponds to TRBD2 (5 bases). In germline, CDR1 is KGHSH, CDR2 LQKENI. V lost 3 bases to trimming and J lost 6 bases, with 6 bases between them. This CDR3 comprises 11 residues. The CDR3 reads CASSPAGEQYF. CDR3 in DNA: TGTGCCAGCTCACCGGCGGGCGAGCAGTACTTC.

In DNA form, the CDR3 reads TGTGCCAGCAGTTTATCGATCCGGGGAACTTACGAGCAGTACTTC. Protein: CASSLSIRGTYEQYF. The V call is TRBV27, the J call TRBJ2-7; maybe TRBD2 (5 bases). Looked up from germline, CDR1 is MNHEY and CDR2 is SMNVEV (reference sequence). The CDR3 is made up of 15 amino acids. The V end was cut by 0 bases, the J end by 4 bases, with 13 bases between.

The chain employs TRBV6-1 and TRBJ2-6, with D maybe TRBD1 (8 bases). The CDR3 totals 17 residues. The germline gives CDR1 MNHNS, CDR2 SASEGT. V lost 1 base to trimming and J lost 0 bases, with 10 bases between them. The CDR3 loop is CASSEDRGGSGANVLTF. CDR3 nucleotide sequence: TGTGCCAGCAGTGAAGACAGGGGGGGCTCTGGGGCCAACGTCCTGACTTTC.

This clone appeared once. CDR3 DNA: TGTGCCAGCAGTTTGGGACTAGTCGGTTTCCCCTACGAGCAGTACTTC. Translated: CASSLGLVGFPYEQYF. This sequence joins TRBV28 and TRBJ2-7, with 8 bases lining up with TRBD2. Trimming cost V 3 bases and J 2 bases; bases outside gene matches: 9. Germline loops: CDR1 MDHEN, CDR2 SYDVKM. CDR3 length equals 16 residues.

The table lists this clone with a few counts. CDR3: CASSLARTRNEQFF. The CDR3 DNA sequence: TGTGCCAGCAGCTTAGCGAGGACTAGGAATGAGCAGTTCTTC. The V gene is TRBV7-8, the J gene TRBJ2-1; 7 bases agree with TRBD2. After removal of 0 bases from V and 7 bases from J, the junction contained 3 bases not matched to a gene. The germline CDR1 and CDR2 sequences are SGHVS and FQNEAQ. There are 14 residues in the CDR3.

The CDR3 DNA follows: TGTGCCAGCAGCCGGACAACCTACGAGCAGTACTTC. Translated, it gives CASSRTTYEQYF. V usage is TRBV28 and J usage is TRBJ2-7, with D possibly being TRBD1 (5 bases). Germline assignment: CDR1 MDHEN and CDR2 SYDVKM. CDR3 length equals 12 residues. V lost 6 bases and J lost 2, with 8 bases in between.

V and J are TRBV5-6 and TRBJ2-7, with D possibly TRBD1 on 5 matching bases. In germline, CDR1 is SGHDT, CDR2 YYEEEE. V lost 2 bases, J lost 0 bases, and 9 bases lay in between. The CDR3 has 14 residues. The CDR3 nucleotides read TGTGCCAGCAGCTTTTGGGGCAGCTCCTACGAGCAGTACTTC. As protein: CASSFWGSSYEQYF.

In DNA form, the CDR3 reads TGTGCCTCCAAGAGCAGGGTGGCTACTGAAGCTTTCTTT. It translates to CASKSRVATEAFF. This chain uses TRBV28 with TRBJ1-1, with D possibly matching TRBD1 (5 bases). CDR1 MDHEN and CDR2 SYDVKM come from the germline V gene. V was trimmed by 11 bases and J by 5 bases, leaving 18 bases between them. The CDR3 length is 13 residues.

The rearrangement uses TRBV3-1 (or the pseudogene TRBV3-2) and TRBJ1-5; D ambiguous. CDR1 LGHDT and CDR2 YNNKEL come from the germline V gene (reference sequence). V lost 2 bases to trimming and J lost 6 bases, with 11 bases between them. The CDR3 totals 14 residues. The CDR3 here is CASSQNAGSQPQHF. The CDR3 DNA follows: TGTGCCAGCAGCCAAAATGCGGGGTCTCAGCCCCAGCATTTT.

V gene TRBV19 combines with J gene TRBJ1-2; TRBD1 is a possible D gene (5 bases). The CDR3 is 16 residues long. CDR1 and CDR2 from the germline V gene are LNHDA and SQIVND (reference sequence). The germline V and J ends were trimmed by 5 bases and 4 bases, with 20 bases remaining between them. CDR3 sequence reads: CASSWGPSPGSYGYTF. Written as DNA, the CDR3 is TGTGCCAGTAGTTGGGGCCCGAGCCCAGGGTCCTATGGCTACACCTTC.

The CDR3 reads CASSQDQGGYTF. DNA for the CDR3: TGCGCCAGCAGCCAAGATCAGGGTGGCTACACCTTC. V gene TRBV4-1 combines with J gene TRBJ1-2; a weak D match, TRBD1 (5 bases). CDR1 is MGHRA, CDR2 YSYEKL, per germline. The CDR3 covers 12 residues. V lost 0 bases and J 7 bases, leaving 6 bases between the germline ends.

The CDR3: CASGHTGNYYNEQFF. Written as DNA, the CDR3 is TGTGCCAGCGGGCATACAGGGAATTATTACAATGAGCAGTTCTTC. V usage is TRBV13 and J usage is TRBJ2-1, with a tentative D call TRBD1 (6 bases). The CDR3 length is 15 residues. Germline values: CDR1 PRHDT, CDR2 FYEKMQ (reference sequence). V gave up 8 bases and J gave up 4 bases, with 18 bases separating them.

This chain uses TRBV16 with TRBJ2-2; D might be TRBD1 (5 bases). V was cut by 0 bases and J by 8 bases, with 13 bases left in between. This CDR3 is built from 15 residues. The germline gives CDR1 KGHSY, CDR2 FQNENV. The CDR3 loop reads CASSQSWGTKGELFF. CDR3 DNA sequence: TGTGCCAGCAGCCAATCGTGGGGCACGAAAGGGGAGCTGTTTTTT.